This note documents a single TCR beta chain sequence. This clone has a single count. The antigen it binds to is not known. One base away there is no much larger clone; base qualities are not given. In the germline V gene, CDR1 corresponds to SGHDT and CDR2 to YYEEEE. Compared with germline, V lacks 0 bases and J lacks 3 bases; bases without a gene match: 10. Counted from cysteine to phenylalanine, this CDR3 has 17 amino acids. Of the read, only the CDR3 DNA is kept; its 51 bases are in frame from base 1. The data were obtained in a study of blood T cell repertoires in COVID-19 (dated by TCRdb to between 2020 and 2021). Background for the entire study: The collaborator samples originated in the United States, Italy and Spain and spanned the acute and convalescent phases of COVID-19. The repertoires were released in a freely available public database intended as a resource for research on the immune response to SARS-CoV-2. HLA class I and class II types, where available, came from metadata supplied by the sample provider rather than from assay-based typing. The prospective study material was composed of cDNA or gDNA derived from T cells, B-cell-depleted T cells, or PBMCs. The dataset comprised deeply sampled blood TCRbeta repertoires from subjects exposed to, actively infected with, or recovered from COVID-19. Nearly every sample came with metadata listing a de-identified subject ID, COVID-19 status, age in years and sex. Samples came from the ongoing ImmuneRACE study (first 160 participants) plus 1,254 subjects from 6 global collaborators. General study outcomes and caveats: How much clinical and demographic metadata was included differed by source and by participant, and the metadata was provided uncurated.

The immunoSEQ Assay, a bias-controlled multiplex PCR, was used to amplify TCRbeta CDR3 regions from genomic DNA. The authors' pipeline ran thus. Within the assay, amplification of reference gene primers was used to estimate how many nucleated cells each sample contained. To quantify the absolute abundance of each unique TCRbeta CDR3 rearrangement, sequence reads were collapsed and filtered. For each sample, productive Simpson clonality was calculated as the square root of Simpson's diversity index over productive rearrangements. TCRdb holds this immuneACCESS table with in-frame rearrangements only. Some clones are missing; in checked studies, unresolved V genes explain under half, and the rest has no known cause. V, J and clone size are taken as reported in that table, and D and trimming were inferred from the DNA itself. The sample table contains hundreds of thousands of clones; only one count was recorded for 70% to 90% of them. The ten largest clones add up to over 1.5% of the sample.

Participants in the prospective study were aged about 18 to 90 years, lived in some 24 United States geographic areas, and enrolled through a virtual design. To assign participants to cohorts, the prospective study relied on clinical history that participants themselves reported in a screening survey and a study questionnaire. In the prospective study, mobile phlebotomists collected whole blood, serum and a nasopharyngeal or oropharyngeal swab from each participant. Additional blood draws and questionnaires over an approximately two-month period could optionally be provided by prospective study participants. Blood samples from the prospective study were shipped frozen or at room temperature prior to DNA extraction.

The material sequenced was PBMCs or T cells enriched from blood (not recorded which). The sequence came from a woman aged 18-29 years with acute COVID-19. The chain is encoded by TRBV5-6 joined to TRBJ1-1; 8 of the junction bases match TRBD1. The DNA sequence reads TGTGCCAGCAGCTTGGAGCCAGGGGGCTTTGGGTACACTGAAGCTTTCTTT. This encodes CASSLEPGGFGYTEAFF.